What follows is one T cell receptor (beta chain) and its context. In the original workflow: Nucleated cell counts were estimated from reference gene primer amplification. The table came from immunoSEQ multiplex PCR; TCRdb's copy has only in-frame clones and leaves some out. That table furnishes V, J and clone size, whereas the DNA furnished D and trimming. The sample gives more than 85,000 clones, 85% to 90% of which show up once; about 1% is in the top ten. The data derive from a study of blood T cell repertoires in COVID-19. The germline CDR1 and CDR2 sequences are LGHNT and FRNRAP. The ends were cut back, 6 bases at V and 1 base at J, with 28 bases in the middle. The CDR3 is 19 amino acids.

The V and J genes are TRBV12-5 and TRBJ2-7; perhaps TRBD1 as D (6 bases). This sequence originates from a human donor in a cohort sampled during active COVID-19. Sequencing used peripheral blood. The CDR3 DNA is TGTGCTAGTGGCACAAGAACTCGGACAGAAGGGTGCTTATCCTACGAGCAGTACTTC. Translation: CASGTRTRTEGCLSYEQYF.